One T cell receptor beta chain is described in this entry. As yet, its antigen is unknown. Profiled with immunoSEQ multiplex PCR; TCRdb holds only in-frame clones, not every one. The table includes over 800,000 clones, about 91% detected once. The CDR3 is made up of 16 amino acids. V trimming: 0 bases; J trimming: 5 bases; junction bases outside the gene matches: 8. CDR1 is SGDLS, CDR2 YYNGEE, per germline. The naive CD8 subset, CD45RO-negative cells positively selected for CCR7, excluded terminally differentiated effector memory CD45RA+ cells. Each of the donors was a healthy adult who was HIV-negative and had not had a recent acute infection or vaccination. These data originate in a study of shared clonotypes between healthy human individuals. The overall study: Researchers drew samples from two women and a few men aged 18 to 49. Plates per donor: three CD4 naive, three CD4 memory, two CD8 naive, one CD8 memory. Study outcomes and limitations: Among the subsets, naive ones generally showed larger estimated richness than memory ones.

The sample was naive CD8+ T cells sorted from blood. This chain links TRBV9 with TRBJ2-3, with 8 bases matching TRBD2. The origin of this receptor is a man aged 25-45 years in good health. The CDR3 protein is CASSVGGLADLDTQYF. In nucleotides, the CDR3 is TGTGCCAGCAGCGTAGGAGGACTAGCCGACCTAGATACGCAGTATTTT.